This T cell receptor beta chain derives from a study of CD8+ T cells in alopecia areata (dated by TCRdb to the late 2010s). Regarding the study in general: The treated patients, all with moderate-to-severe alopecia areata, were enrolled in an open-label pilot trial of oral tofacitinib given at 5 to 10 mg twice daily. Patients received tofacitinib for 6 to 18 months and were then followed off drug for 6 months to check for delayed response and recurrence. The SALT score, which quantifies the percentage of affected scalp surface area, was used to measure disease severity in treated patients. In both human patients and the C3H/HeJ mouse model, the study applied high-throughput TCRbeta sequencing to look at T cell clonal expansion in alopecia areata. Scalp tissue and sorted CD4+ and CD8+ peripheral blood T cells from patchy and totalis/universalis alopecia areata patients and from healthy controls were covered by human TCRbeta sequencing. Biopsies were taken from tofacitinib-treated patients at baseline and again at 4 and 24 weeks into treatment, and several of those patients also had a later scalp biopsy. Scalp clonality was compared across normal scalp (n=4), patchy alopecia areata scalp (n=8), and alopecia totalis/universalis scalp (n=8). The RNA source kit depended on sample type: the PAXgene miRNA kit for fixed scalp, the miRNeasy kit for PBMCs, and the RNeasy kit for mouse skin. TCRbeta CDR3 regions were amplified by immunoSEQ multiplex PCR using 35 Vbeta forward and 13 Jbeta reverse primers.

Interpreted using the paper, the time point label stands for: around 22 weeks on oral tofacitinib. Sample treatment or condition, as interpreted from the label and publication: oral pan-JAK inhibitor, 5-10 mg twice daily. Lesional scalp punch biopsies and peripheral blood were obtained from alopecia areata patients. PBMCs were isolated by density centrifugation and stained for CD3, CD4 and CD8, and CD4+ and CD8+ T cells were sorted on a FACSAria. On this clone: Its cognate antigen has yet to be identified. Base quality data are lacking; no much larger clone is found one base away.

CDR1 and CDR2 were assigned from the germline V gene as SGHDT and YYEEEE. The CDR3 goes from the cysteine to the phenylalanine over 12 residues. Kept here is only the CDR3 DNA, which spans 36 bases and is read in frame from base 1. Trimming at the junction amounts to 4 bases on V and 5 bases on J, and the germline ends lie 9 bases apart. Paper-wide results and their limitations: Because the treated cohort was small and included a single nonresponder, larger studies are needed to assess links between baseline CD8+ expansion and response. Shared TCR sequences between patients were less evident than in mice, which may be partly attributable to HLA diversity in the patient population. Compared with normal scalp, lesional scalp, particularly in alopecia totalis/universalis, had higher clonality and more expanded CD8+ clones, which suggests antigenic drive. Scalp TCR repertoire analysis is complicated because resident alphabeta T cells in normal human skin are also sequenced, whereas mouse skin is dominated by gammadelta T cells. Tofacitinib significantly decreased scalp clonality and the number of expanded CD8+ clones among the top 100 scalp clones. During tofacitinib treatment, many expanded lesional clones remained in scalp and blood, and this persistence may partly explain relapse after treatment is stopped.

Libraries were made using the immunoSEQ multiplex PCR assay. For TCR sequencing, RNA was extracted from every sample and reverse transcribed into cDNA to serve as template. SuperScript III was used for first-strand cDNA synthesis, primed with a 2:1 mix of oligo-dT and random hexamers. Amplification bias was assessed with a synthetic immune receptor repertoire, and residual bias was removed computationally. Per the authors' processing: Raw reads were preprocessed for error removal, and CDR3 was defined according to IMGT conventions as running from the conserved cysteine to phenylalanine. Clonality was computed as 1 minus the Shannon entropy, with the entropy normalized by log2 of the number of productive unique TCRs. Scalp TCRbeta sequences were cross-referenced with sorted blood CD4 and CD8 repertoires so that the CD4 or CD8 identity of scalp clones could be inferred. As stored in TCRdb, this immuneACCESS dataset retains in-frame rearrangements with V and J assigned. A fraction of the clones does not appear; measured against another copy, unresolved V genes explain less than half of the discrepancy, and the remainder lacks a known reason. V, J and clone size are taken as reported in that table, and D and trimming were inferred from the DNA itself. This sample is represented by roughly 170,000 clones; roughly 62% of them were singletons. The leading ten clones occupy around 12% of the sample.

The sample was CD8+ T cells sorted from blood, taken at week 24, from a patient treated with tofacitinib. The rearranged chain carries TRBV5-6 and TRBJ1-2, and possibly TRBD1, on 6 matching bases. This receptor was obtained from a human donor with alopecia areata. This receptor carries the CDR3 CASSPDRYGYTF. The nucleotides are TGTGCCAGCAGCCCGGACAGATATGGCTACACCTTC.